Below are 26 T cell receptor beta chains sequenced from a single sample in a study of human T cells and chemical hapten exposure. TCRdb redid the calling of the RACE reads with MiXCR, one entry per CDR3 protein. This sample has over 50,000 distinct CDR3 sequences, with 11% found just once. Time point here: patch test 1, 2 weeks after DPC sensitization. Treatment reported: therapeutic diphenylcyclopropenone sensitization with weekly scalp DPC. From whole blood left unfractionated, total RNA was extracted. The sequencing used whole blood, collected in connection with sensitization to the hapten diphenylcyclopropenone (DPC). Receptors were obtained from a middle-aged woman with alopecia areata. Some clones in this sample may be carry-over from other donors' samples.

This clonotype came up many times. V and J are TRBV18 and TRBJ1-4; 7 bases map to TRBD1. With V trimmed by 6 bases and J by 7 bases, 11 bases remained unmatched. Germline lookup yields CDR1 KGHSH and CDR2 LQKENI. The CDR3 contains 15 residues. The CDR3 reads CASSPTGRGGEKLFF. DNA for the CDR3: TGTGCCAGCTCCCCCACGGGCAGGGGGGGTGAAAAACTGTTTTTT.

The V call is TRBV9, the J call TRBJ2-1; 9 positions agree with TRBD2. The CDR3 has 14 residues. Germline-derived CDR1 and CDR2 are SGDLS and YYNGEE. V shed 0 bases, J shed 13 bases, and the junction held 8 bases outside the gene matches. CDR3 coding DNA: TGTGCCAGCAGCGTAGGGGGCGGGAGGGCCTTCCAGTTCTTC. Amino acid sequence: CASSVGGGRAFQFF. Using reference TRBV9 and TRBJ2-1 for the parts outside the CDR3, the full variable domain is DSGVTQTPKHLITATGQRVTLRCSPRSGDLSVYWYQQSLDQGLQFLIQYYNGEERAKGNILERFSAQQFPDLHSELNLSSLELGDSALYFCASSVGGGRAFQFFGPGTRLTVL.

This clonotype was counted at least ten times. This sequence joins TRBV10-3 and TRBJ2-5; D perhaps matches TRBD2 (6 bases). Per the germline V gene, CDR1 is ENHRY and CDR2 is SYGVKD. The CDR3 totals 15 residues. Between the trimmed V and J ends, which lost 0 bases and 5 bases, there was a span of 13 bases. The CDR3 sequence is CAISESSREVETQYF. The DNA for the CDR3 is TGTGCCATCAGTGAGTCGAGCAGGGAGGTGGAGACCCAGTACTTC.

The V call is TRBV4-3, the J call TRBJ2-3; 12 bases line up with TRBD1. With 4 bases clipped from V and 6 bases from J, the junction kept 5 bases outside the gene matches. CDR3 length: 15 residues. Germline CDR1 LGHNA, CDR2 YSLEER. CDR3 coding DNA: TGCGCCAGCAGCCCGGGACAGGGGGCCGCGGATACGCAGTATTTT. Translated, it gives CASSPGQGAADTQYF.

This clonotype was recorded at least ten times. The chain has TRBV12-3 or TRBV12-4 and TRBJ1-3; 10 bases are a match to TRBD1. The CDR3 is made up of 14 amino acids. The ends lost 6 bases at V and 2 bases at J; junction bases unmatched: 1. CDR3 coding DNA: TGTGCCAGCAGAGGGACAGGGGCTGGAAACACCATATATTTT. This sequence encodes CASRGTGAGNTIYF.

Here the CDR3 reads CASSLEVPEADTQYF. CDR3 bases: TGTGCCAGCAGCCTCGAGGTTCCGGAGGCAGATACGCAGTATTTT. The chain links TRBV11-2 to TRBJ2-3; D possibly corresponds to TRBD2 (5 bases). Per the germline V gene, CDR1 is SGHAT and CDR2 is FQNNGV. The length of the CDR3 is 15 residues. Trimming shortened V by 5 bases and J by 4 bases, and 16 bases separated the two germline ends.

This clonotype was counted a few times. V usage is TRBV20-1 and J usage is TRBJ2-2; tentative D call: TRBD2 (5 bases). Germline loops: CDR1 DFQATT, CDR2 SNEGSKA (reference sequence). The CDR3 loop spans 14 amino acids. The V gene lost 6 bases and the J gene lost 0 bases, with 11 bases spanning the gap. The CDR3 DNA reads TGCAGTGCCCGCGGGCCGTCGAACACCGGGGAGCTGTTTTTT. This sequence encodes CSARGPSNTGELFF.

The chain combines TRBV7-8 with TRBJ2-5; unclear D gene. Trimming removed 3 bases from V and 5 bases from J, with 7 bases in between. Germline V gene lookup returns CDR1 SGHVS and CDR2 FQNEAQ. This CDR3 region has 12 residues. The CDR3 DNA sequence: TGTGCCAGCAGCTTGATGCATGAGACCCAGTACTTC. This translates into CASSLMHETQYF.

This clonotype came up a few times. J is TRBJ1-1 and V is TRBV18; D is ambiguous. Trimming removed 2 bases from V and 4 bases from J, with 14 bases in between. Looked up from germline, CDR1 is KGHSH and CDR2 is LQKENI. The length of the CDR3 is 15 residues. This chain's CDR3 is CASSPIGEVGTEAFF. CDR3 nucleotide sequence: TGTGCCAGCTCACCAATCGGGGAGGTGGGCACTGAAGCTTTCTTT. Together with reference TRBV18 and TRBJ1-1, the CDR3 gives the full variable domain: NAGVMQNPRHLVRRRGQEARLRCSPMKGHSHVYWYRQLPEEGLKFMVYLQKENIIDESGMPKERFSAEFPKEGPSILRIQQVVRGDSAAYFCASSPIGEVGTEAFFGQGTRLTVV.

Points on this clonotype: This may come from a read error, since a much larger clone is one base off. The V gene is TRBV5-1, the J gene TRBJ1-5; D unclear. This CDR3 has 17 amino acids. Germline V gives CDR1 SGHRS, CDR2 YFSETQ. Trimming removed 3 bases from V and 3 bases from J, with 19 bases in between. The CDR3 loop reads CASSSGPTGSDNQPQHF. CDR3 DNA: TGCGCCAGCAGCTCCGGCCCAACGGGGTCCGACAATCAGCCCCAGCATTTT.

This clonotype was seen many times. CDR3 sequence: CASTSGQQYNSPLHF. The CDR3 DNA sequence: TGTGCCAGCACCTCAGGACAGCAGTATAATTCACCCCTCCACTTT. The rearrangement links TRBV28 to TRBJ1-6, with D perhaps matching TRBD1 (6 bases). The germline gives CDR1 MDHEN, CDR2 SYDVKM. V was clipped by 7 bases and J by 4 bases, with 14 bases between them. The CDR3 is 15 amino acids.

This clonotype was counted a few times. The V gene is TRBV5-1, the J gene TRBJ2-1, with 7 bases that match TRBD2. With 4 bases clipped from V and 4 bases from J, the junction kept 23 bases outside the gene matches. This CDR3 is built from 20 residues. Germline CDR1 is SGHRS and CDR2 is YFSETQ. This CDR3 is CASSPAPGPKVGEGYNEQFF. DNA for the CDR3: TGCGCCAGCAGCCCGGCCCCGGGCCCCAAAGTCGGGGAGGGGTACAATGAGCAGTTCTTC.

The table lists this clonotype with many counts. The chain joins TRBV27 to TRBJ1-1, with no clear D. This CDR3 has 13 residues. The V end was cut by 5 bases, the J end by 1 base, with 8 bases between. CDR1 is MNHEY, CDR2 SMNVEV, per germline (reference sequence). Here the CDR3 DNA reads TGTGCCAGCAGTCCCTTCCAGAACACTGAAGCTTTCTTT. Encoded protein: CASSPFQNTEAFF.

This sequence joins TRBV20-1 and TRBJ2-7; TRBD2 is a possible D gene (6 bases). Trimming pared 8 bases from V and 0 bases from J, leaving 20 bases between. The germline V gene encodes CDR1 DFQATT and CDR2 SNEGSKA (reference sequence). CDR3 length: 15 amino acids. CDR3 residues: CSSTAGRIDSYEQYF. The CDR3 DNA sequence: TGCAGTTCTACGGCGGGACGTATCGACTCCTACGAGCAGTACTTC.

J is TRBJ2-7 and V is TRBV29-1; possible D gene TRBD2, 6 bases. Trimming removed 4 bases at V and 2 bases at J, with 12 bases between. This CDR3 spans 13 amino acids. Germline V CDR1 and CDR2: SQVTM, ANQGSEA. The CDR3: CSVVPGETYEQYF. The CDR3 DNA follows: TGCAGCGTTGTACCGGGGGAGACCTACGAGCAGTACTTC.

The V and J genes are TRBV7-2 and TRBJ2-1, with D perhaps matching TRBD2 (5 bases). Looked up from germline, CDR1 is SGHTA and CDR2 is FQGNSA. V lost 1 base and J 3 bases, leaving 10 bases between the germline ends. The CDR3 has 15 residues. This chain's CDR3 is CASSLGVGNYNEQFF. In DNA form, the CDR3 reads TGTGCCAGCAGCTTAGGTGTCGGGAACTACAATGAGCAGTTCTTC.

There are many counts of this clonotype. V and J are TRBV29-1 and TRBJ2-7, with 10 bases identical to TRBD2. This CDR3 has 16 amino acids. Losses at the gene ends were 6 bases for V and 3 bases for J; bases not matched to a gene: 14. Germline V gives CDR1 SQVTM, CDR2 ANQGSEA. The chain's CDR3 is CSVVHVGLAGVYEQYF. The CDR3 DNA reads TGCAGCGTCGTTCATGTGGGCCTAGCGGGAGTCTACGAGCAGTACTTC.

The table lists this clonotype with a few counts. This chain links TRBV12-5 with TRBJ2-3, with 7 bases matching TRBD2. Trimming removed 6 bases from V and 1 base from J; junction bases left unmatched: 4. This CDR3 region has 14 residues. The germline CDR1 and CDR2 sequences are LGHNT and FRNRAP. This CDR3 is CASGWGRGTDTQYF. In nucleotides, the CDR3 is TGTGCTAGTGGCTGGGGGAGGGGCACAGATACGCAGTATTTT.

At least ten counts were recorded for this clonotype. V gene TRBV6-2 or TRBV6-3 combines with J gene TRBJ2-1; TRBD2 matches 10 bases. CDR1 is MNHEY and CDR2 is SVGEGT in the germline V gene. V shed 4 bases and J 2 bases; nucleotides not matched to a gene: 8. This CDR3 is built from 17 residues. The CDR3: CASSSQGLADAYNEQFF. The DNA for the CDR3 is TGTGCCAGCAGTTCCCAAGGACTAGCGGACGCCTACAATGAGCAGTTCTTC.

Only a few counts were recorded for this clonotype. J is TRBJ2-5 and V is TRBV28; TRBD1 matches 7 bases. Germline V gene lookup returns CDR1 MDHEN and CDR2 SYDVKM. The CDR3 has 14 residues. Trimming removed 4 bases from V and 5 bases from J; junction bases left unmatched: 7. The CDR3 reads CASSSGQVGETQYF. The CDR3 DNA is TGTGCCAGCAGTTCCGGACAGGTTGGTGAGACCCAGTACTTC.

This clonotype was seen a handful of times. Here the CDR3 reads CASSPSDSYEQYF. Written as DNA, the CDR3 is TGTGCCAGCAGCCCGAGCGACTCCTACGAGCAGTACTTC. The V gene is TRBV7-8, the J gene TRBJ2-7; D remains ambiguous. Trimming took 5 bases from V and 0 from J, leaving 8 bases between them. CDR3 length: 13 residues. CDR1 is SGHVS, CDR2 FQNEAQ, per germline.

The CDR3 sequence: CASSPSNFYEQYF. Written as DNA, the CDR3 is TGTGCCAGCAGCCCTTCGAACTTCTACGAGCAGTACTTC. V is TRBV28 and J is TRBJ2-7; the D is unclear. The CDR3 is made up of 13 amino acids. V lost 6 bases and J lost 3, with 12 bases in between. Germline CDR1 reads MDHEN; CDR2 reads SYDVKM.

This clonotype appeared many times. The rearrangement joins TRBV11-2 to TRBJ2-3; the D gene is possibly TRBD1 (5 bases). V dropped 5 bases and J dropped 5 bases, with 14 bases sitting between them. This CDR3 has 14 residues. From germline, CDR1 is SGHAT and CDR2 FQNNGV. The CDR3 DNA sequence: TGTGCCAGCAGCCTAGGGGCCTTCGGAGATACGCAGTATTTT. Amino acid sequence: CASSLGAFGDTQYF.

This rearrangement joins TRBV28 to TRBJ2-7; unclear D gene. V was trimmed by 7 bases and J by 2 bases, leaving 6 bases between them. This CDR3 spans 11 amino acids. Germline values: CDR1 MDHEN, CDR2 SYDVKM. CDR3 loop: CASTGAYEQYF. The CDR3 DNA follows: TGTGCCAGCACTGGAGCCTACGAGCAGTACTTC. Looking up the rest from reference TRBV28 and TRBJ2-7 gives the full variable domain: DVKVTQSSRYLVKRTGEKVFLECVQDMDHENMFWYRQDPGLGLRLIYFSYDVKMKEKGDIPEGYSVSREKKERFSLILESASTNQTSMYLCASTGAYEQYFGPGTRLTVT.

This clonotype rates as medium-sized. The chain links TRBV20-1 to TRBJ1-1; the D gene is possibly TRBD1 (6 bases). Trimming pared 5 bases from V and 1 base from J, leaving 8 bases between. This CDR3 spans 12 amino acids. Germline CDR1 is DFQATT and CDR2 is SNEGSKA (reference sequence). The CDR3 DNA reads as TGCAGTGCTCCGACAGGGAACACTGAAGCTTTCTTT. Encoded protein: CSAPTGNTEAFF.

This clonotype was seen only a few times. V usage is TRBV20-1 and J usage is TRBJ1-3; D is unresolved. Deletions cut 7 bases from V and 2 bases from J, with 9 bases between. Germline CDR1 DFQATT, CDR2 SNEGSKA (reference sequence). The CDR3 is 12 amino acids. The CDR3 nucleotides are TGCAGTGTCCCAGGCCCTGGAAACACCATATATTTT. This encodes CSVPGPGNTIYF.